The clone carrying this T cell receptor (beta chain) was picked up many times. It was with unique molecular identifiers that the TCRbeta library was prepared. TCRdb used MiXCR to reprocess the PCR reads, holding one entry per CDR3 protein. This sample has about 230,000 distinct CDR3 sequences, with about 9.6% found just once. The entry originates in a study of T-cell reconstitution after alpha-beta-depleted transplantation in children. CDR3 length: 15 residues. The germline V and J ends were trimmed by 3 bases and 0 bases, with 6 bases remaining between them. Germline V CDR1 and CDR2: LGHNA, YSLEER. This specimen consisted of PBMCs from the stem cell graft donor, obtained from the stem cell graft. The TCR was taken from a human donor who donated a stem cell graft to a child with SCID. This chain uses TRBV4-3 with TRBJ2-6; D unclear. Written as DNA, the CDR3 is TGCGCCAGCAGCCACGGGCTCTCTGGGGCCAACGTCCTGACTTTC. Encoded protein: CASSHGLSGANVLTF.